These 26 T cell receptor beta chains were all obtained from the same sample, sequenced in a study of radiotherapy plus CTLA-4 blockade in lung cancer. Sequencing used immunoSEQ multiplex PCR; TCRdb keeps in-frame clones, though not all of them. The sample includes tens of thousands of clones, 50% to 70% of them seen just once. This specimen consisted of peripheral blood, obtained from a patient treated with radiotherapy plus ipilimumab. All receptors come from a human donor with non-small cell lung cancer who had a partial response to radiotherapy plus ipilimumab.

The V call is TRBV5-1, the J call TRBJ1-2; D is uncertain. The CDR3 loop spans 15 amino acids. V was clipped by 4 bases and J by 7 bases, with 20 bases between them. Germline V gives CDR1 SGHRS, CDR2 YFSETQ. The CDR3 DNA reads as TGCGCCAGCAGCCCTTCCCTGGAGGGTGCGGGTGGCTACACCTTC. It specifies CASSPSLEGAGGYTF.

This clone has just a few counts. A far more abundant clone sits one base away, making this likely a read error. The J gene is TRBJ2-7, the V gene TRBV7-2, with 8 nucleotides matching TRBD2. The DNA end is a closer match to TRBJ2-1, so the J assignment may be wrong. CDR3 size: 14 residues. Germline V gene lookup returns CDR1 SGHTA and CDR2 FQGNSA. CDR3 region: CASSLQAGANEQFF. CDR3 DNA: TGTGCCAGCAGCCTACAAGCGGGAGCGAATGAGCAGTTCTTC.

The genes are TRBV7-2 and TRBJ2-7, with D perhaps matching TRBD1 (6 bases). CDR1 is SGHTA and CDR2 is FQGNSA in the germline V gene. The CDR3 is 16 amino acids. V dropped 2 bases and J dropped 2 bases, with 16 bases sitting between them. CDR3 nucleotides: TGTGCCAGCAGCTTAAGTGTGGGGGCGCAGGCCTACGAGCAGTACTTC. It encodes CASSLSVGAQAYEQYF. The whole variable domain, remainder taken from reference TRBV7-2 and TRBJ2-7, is GAGVSQSPSNKVTEKGKDVELRCDPISGHTALYWYRQSLGQGLEFLIYFQGNSAPDKSGLPSDRFSAERTGGSVSTLTIQRTQQEDSAVYLCASSLSVGAQAYEQYFGPGTRLTVT.

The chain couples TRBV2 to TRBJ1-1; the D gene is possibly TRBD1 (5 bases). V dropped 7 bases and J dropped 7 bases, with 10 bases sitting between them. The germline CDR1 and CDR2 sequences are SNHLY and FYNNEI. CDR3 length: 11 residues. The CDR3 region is CASNAQDEAFF. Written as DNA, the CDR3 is TGTGCCAGCAATGCACAGGATGAAGCTTTCTTT.

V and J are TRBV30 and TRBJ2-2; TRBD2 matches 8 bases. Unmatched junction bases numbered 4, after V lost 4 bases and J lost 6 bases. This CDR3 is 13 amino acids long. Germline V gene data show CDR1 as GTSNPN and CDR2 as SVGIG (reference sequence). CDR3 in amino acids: CAWTGLAAGELFF. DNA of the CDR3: TGTGCCTGGACCGGACTAGCAGCCGGGGAGCTGTTTTTT.

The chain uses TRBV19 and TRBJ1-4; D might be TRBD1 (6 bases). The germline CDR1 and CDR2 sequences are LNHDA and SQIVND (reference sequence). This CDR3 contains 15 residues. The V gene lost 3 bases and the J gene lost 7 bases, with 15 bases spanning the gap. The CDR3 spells CASSIDGQMGEKLFF. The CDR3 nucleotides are TGTGCCAGTAGTATCGATGGACAGATGGGTGAAAAACTGTTTTTT.

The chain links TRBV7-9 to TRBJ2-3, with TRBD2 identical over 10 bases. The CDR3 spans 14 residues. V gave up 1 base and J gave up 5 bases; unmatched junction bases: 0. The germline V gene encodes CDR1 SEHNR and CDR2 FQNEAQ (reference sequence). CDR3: CASSLGTSGDTQYF. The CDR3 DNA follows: TGTGCCAGCAGCTTAGGGACTAGCGGAGATACGCAGTATTTT.

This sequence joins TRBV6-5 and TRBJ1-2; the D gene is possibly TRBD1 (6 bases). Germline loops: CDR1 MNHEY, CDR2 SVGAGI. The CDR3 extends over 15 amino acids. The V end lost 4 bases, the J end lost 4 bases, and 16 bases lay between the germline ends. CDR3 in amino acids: CASSLGGGKGYGYTF. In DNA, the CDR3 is TGTGCCAGCAGTTTAGGGGGGGGAAAGGGCTATGGCTACACCTTC.

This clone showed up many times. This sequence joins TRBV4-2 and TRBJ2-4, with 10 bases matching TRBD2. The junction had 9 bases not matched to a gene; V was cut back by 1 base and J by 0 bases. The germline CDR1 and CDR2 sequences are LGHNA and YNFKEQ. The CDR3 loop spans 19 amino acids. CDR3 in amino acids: CASSQGEASGSLAKNIQYF. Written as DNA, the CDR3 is TGTGCCAGCAGCCAAGGAGAGGCTAGCGGGAGCCTAGCCAAAAACATTCAGTACTTC.

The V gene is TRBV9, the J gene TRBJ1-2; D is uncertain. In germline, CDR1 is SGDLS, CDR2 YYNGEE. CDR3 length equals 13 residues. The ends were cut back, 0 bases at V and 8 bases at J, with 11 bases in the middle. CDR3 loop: CASSVGEGDGYTF. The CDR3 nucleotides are TGTGCCAGCAGCGTAGGGGAGGGTGACGGCTACACCTTC. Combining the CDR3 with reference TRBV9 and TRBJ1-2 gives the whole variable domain DSGVTQTPKHLITATGQRVTLRCSPRSGDLSVYWYQQSLDQGLQFLIQYYNGEERAKGNILERFSAQQFPDLHSELNLSSLELGDSALYFCASSVGEGDGYTFGSGTRLTVV.

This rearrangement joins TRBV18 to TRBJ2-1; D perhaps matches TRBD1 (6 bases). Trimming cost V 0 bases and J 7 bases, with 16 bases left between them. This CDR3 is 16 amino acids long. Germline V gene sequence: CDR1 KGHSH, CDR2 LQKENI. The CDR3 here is CASSPPKGENRNEQFF. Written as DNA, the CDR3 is TGTGCCAGCTCACCACCAAAGGGGGAGAATCGGAATGAGCAGTTCTTC. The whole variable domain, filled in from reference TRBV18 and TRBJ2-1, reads NAGVMQNPRHLVRRRGQEARLRCSPMKGHSHVYWYRQLPEEGLKFMVYLQKENIIDESGMPKERFSAEFPKEGPSILRIQQVVRGDSAAYFCASSPPKGENRNEQFFGPGTRLTVL.

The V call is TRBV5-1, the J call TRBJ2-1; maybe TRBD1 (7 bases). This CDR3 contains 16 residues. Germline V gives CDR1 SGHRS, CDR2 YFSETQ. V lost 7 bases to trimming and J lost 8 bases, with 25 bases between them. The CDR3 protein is CASYPGGTTPTHEQFF. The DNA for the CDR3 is TGCGCCAGCTATCCAGGGGGGACAACCCCAACCCATGAGCAGTTCTTC.

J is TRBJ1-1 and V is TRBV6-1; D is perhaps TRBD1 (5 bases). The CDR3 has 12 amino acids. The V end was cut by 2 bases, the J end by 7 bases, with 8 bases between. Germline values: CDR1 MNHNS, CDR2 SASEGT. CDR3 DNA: TGTGCCAGCAGTGAAATAGACAGTGAAGCTTTCTTT. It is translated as CASSEIDSEAFF.

CDR3: CSFRSSGSSYEQYF. The CDR3 region has the DNA TGCAGCTTTAGATCTAGCGGTTCCTCCTACGAGCAGTACTTC. The chain couples TRBV29-1 to TRBJ2-7, with 7 bases matching TRBD2. V gave up 8 bases and J gave up 0 bases; unmatched junction bases: 10. CDR1 and CDR2 (germline): SQVTM, ANQGSEA. The CDR3 runs to 14 residues.

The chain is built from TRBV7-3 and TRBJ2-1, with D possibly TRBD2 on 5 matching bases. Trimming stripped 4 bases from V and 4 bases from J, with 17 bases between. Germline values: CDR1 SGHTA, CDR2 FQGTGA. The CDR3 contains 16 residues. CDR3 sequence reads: CASSYLSGTGYNEQFF. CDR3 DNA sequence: TGTGCCAGCAGCTACCTAAGCGGAACGGGTTACAATGAGCAGTTCTTC.

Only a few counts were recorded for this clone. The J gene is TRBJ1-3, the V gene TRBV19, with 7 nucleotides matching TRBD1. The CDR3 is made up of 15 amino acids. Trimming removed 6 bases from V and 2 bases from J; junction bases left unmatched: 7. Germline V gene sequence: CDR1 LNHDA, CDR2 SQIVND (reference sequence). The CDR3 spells CASSPGTAPGNTIYF. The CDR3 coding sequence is TGTGCCAGTAGCCCCGGGACAGCTCCTGGAAACACCATATATTTT.

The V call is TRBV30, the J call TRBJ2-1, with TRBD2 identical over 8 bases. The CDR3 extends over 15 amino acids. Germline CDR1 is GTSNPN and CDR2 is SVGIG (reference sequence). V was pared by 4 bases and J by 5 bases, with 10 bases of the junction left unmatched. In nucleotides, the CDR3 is TGTGCCTGGACCCTAGGGGCGGGGGGACACAATGAGCAGTTCTTC. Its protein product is CAWTLGAGGHNEQFF.

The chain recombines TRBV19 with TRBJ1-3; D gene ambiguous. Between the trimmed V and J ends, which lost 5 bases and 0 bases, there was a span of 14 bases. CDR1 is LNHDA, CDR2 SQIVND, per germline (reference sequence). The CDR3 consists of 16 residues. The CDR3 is CASSPNFGGSGNTIYF. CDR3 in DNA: TGTGCCAGTAGTCCGAACTTCGGAGGCTCTGGAAACACCATATATTTT.

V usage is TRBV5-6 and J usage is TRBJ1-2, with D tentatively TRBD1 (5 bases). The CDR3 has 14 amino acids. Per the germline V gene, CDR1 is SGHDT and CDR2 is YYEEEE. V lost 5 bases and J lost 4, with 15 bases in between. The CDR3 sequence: CASRAGSGAYGYTF. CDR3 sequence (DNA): TGTGCCAGCAGGGCCGGCAGTGGGGCCTATGGCTACACCTTC.

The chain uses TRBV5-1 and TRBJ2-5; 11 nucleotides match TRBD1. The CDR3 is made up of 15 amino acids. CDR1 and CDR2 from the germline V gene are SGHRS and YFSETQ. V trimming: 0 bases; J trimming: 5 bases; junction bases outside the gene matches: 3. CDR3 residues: CASSLGTGGAETQYF. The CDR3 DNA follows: TGCGCCAGCAGCTTGGGGACAGGGGGCGCGGAGACCCAGTACTTC. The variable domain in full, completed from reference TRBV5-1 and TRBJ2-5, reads KAGVTQTPRYLIKTRGQQVTLSCSPISGHRSVSWYQQTPGQGLQFLFEYFSETQRNKGNFPGRFSGRQFSNSRSEMNVSTLELGDSALYLCASSLGTGGAETQYFGPGTRLLVL.

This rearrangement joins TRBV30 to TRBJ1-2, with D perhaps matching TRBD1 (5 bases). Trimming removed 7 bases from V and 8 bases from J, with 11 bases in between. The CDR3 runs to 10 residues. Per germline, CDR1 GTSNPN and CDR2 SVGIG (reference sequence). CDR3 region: CASGQGGYTF. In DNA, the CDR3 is TGTGCCTCCGGACAAGGCGGCTACACCTTC.

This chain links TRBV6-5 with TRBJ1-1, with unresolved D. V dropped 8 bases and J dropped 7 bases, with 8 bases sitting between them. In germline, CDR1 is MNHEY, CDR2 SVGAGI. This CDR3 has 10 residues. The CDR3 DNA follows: TGTGCCAGCGGGAGGGATGAAGCTTTCTTT. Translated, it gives CASGRDEAFF.

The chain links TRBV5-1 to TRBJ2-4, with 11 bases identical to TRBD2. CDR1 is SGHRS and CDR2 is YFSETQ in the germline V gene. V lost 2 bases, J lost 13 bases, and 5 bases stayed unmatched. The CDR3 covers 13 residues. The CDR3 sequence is CASSLQLAGVQYF. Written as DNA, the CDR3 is TGCGCCAGCAGCTTACAACTAGCGGGGGTCCAGTACTTC.

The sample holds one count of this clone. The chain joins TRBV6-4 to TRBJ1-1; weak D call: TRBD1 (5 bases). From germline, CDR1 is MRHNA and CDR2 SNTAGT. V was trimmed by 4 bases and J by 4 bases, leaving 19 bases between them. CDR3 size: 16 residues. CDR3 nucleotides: TGTGCCAGCAGTGGCCCTCCCCATCAGGGAGGCACTGAAGCTTTCTTT. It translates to CASSGPPHQGGTEAFF.

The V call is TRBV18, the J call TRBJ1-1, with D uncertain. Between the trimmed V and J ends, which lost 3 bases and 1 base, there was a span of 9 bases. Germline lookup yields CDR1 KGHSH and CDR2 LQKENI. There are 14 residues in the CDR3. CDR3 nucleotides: TGTGCCAGCTCACCCCCGTCTTCGAACACTGAAGCTTTCTTT. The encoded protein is CASSPPSSNTEAFF.

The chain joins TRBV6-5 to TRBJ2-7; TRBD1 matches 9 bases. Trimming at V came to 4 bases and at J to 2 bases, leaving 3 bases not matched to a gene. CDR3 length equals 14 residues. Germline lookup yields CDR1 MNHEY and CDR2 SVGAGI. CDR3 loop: CASSFGDRAYEQYF. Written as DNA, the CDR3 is TGTGCCAGCAGTTTTGGGGACAGGGCCTACGAGCAGTACTTC.